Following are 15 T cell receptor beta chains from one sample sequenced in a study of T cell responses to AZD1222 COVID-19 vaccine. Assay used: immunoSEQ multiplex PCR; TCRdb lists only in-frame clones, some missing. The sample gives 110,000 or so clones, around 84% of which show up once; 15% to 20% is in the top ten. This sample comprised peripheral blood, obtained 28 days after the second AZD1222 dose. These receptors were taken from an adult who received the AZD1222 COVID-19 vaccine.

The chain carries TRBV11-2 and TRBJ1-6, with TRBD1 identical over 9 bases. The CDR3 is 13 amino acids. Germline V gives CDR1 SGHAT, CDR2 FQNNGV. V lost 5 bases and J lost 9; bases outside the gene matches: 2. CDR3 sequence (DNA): TGTGCCAGCAGCCTGGACAGGGGTTCACCCCTCCACTTT. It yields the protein CASSLDRGSPLHF.

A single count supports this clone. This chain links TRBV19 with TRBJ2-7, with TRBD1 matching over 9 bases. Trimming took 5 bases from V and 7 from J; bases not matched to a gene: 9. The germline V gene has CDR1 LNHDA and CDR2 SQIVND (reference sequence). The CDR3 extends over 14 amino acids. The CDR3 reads CASSAPGQGFEQYF. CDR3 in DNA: TGTGCCAGTAGTGCGCCGGGACAGGGCTTTGAGCAGTACTTC.

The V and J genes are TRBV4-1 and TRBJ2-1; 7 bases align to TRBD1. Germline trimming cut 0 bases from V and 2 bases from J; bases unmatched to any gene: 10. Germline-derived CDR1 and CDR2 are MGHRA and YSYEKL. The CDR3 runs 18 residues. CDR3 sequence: CASSQDLLPGQPYNEQFF. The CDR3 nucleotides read TGCGCCAGCAGCCAAGATTTGCTACCGGGACAGCCCTACAATGAGCAGTTCTTC.

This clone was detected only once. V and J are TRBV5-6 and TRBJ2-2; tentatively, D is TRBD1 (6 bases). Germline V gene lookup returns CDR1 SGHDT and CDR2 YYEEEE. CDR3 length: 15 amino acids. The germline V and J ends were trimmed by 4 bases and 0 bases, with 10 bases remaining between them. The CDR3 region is CASSSRQANTGELFF. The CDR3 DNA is TGTGCCAGCAGCAGCCGACAGGCGAACACCGGGGAGCTGTTTTTT.

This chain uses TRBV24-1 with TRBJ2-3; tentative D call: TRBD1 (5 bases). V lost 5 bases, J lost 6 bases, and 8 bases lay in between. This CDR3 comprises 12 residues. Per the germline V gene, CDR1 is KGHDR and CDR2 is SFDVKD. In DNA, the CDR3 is TGTGCCACCAGTGGAACAGGTGATACGCAGTATTTT. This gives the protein CATSGTGDTQYF.

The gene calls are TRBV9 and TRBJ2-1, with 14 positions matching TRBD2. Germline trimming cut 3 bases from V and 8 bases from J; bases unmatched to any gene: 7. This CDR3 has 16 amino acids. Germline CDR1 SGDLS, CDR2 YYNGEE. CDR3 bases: TGTGCCAGCAGCGCGAGGACTAGCGGGGGGCAGGATGAGCAGTTCTTC. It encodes CASSARTSGGQDEQFF. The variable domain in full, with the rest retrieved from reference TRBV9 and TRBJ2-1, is DSGVTQTPKHLITATGQRVTLRCSPRSGDLSVYWYQQSLDQGLQFLIQYYNGEERAKGNILERFSAQQFPDLHSELNLSSLELGDSALYFCASSARTSGGQDEQFFGPGTRLTVL.

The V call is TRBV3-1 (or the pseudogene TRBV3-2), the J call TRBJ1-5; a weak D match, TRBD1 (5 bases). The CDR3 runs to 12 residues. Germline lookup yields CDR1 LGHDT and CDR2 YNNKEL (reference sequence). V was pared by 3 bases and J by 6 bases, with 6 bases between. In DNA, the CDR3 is TGTGCCAGCAGCCATGGGGGTCAGCCCCAGCATTTT. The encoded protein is CASSHGGQPQHF.

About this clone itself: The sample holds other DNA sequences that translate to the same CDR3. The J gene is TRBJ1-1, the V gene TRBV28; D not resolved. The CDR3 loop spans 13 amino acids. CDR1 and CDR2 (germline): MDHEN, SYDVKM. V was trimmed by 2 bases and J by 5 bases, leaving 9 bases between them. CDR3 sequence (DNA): TGTGCCAGCAGTTTAATTCGGGGAACTGAAGCTTTCTTT. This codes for CASSLIRGTEAFF.

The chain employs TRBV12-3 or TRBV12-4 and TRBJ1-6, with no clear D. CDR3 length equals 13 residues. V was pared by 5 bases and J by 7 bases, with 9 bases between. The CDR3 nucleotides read TGTGCCAGCAGTCGAAGTCAGAATTCACCCCTCCACTTT. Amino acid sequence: CASSRSQNSPLHF.

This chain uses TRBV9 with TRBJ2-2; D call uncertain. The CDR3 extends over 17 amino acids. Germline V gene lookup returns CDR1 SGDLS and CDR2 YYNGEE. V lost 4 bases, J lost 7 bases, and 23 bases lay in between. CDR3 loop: CASSPRVSYISGGELFF. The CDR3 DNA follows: TGTGCCAGCAGCCCCCGGGTTAGCTACATAAGTGGCGGGGAGCTGTTTTTT.

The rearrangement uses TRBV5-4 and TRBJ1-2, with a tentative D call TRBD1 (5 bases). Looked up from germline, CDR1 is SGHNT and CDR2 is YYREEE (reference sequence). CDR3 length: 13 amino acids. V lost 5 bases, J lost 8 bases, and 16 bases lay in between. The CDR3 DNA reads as TGTGCCAGCAGATTAGACAGTTTGCGGGGCTACACCTTC. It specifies CASRLDSLRGYTF.

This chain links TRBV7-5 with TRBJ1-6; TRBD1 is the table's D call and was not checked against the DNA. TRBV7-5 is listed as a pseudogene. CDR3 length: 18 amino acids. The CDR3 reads CVRSSSQTRGQGASPLHF. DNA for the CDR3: TGTGTCAGAAGCTCAAGTCAGACCCGGGGACAGGGGGCCTCACCCCTCCACTTT.

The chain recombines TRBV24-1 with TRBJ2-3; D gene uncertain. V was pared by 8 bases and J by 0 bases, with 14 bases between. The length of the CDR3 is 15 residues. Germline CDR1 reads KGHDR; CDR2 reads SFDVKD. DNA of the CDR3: TGTGCCACCACGGACCCCTCGCAGAGCACAGATACGCAGTATTTT. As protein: CATTDPSQSTDTQYF.

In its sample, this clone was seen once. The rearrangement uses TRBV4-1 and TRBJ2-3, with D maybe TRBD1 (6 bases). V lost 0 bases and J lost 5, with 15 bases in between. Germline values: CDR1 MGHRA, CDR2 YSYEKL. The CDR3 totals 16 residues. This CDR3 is CASSQEEARGLDTQYF. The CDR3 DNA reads TGCGCCAGCAGCCAAGAGGAAGCCAGGGGCCTAGATACGCAGTATTTT.

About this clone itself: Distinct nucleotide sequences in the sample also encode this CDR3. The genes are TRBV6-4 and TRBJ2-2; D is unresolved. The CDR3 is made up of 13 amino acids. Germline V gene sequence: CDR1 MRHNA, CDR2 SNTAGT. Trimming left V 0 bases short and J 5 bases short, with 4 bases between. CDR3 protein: CASSDSSTGELFF. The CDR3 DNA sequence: TGTGCCAGCAGTGACTCGAGTACCGGGGAGCTGTTTTTT.